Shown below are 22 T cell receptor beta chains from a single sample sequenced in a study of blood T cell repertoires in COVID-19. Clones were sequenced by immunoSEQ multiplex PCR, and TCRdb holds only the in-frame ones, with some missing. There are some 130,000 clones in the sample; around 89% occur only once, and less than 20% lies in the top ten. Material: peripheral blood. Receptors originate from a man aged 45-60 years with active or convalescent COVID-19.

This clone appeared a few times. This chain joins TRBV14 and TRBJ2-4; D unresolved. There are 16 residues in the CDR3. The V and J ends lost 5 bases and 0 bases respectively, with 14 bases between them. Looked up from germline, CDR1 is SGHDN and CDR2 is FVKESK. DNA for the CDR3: TGTGCCAGCAGCAAAGGGCCGTTGCTAGCCAAAAACATTCAGTACTTC. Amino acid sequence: CASSKGPLLAKNIQYF.

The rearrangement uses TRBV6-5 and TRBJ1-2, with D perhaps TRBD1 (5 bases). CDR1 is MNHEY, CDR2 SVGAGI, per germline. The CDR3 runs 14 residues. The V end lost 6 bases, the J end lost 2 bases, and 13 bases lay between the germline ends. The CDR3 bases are TGTGCCAGCAGGAAGCTCAGGGAAAACTATGGCTACACCTTC. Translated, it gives CASRKLRENYGYTF.

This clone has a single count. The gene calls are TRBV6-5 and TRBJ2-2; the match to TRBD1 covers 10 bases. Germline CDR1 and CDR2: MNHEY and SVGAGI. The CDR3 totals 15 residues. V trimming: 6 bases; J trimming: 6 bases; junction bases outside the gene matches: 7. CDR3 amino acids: CASSPDRGVAGELFF. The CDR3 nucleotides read TGTGCCAGCAGCCCGGACAGGGGGGTCGCCGGGGAGCTGTTTTTT.

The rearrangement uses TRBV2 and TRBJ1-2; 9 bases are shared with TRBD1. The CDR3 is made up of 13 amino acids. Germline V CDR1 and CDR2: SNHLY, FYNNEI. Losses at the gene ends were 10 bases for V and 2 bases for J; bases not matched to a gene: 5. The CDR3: CATTGTGNYGYTF. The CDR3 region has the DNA TGTGCCACAACCGGGACAGGGAACTATGGCTACACCTTC. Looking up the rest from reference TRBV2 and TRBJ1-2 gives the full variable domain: EPEVTQTPSHQVTQMGQEVILRCVPISNHLYFYWYRQILGQKVEFLVSFYNNEISEKSEIFDDQFSVERPDGSNFTLKIRSTKLEDSAMYFCATTGTGNYGYTFGSGTRLTVV.

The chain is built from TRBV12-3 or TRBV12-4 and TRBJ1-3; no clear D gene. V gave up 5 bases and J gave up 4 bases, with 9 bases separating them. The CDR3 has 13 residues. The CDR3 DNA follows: TGTGCCAGCAGTCCGGGGTCAGGAAACACCATATATTTT. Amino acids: CASSPGSGNTIYF.

The CDR3 protein is CASSLQGQGAYGYTF. The CDR3 nucleotides read TGCGCCAGCAGCTTGCAGGGACAGGGGGCCTATGGCTACACCTTC. The genes are TRBV5-1 and TRBJ1-2, with 12 positions matching TRBD1. Germline assignment: CDR1 SGHRS and CDR2 YFSETQ. V shed 1 base, J shed 4 bases, and the junction held 2 bases outside the gene matches. The CDR3 loop spans 15 amino acids.

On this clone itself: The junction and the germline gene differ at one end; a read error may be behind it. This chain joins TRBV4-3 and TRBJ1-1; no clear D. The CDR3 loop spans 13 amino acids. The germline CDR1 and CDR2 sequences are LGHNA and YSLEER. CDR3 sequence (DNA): TGCGCCAGCAGCCAAGATTGGGCAACTGAAGCTTTTTTT. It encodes CASSQDWATEAFF.

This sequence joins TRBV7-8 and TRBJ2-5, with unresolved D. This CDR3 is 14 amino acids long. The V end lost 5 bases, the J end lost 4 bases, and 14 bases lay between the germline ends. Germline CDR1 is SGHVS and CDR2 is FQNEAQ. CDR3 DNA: TGTGCCAGCAGCGTAACGATAGCCAGAGAGACCCAGTACTTC. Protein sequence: CASSVTIARETQYF.

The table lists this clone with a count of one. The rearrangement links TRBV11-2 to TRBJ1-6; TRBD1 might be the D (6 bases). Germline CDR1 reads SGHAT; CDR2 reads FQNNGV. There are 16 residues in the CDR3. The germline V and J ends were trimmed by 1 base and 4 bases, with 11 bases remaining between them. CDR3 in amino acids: CASSLGQGRYNSPLHF. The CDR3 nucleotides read TGTGCCAGCAGCTTAGGGCAGGGGAGATATAATTCACCCCTCCACTTT. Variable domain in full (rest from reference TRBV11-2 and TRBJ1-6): EAGVAQSPRYKIIEKRQSVAFWCNPISGHATLYWYQQILGQGPKLLIQFQNNGVVDDSQLPKDRFSAERLKGVDSTLKIQPAKLEDSAVYLCASSLGQGRYNSPLHFGNGTRLTVT.

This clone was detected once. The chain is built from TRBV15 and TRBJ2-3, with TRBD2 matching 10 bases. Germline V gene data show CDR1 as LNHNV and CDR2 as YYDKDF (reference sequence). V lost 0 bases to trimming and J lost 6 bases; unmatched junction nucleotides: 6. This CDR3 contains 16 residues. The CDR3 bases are TGTGCCACCAGCAGAGATGCTAGCGGGAGAGGGGATACGCAGTATTTT. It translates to CATSRDASGRGDTQYF.

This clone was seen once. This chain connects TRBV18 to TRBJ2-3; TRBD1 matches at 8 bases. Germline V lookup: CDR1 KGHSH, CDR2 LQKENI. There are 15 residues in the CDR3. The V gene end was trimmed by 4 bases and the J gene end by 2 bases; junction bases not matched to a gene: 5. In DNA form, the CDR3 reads TGTGCCAGCTCACAACGACAGGGGTCCACAGATACGCAGTATTTT. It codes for CASSQRQGSTDTQYF.

The CDR3 nucleotides read TGTGCCAGCAGCTTACTCGGGGGTTTTTTGAACACTGAAGCTTTCTTT. Its translation is CASSLLGGFLNTEAFF. This chain connects TRBV7-8 to TRBJ1-1; tentative D call: TRBD1 (5 bases). The germline V gene has CDR1 SGHVS and CDR2 FQNEAQ. The germline V and J ends were trimmed by 2 bases and 0 bases, with 13 bases remaining between them. CDR3 length: 16 residues. Full variable domain (remainder filled in from reference TRBV7-8 and TRBJ1-1): GAGVSQSPRYKVAKRGQDVALRCDPISGHVSLFWYQQALGQGPEFLTYFQNEAQLDKSGLPSDRFFAERPEGSVSTLKIQRTQQEDSAVYLCASSLLGGFLNTEAFFGQGTRLTVV.

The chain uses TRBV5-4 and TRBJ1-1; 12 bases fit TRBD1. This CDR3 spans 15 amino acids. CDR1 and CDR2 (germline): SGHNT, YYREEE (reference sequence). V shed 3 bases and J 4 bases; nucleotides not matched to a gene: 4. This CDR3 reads CASSWGDRGPTEAFF. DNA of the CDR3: TGTGCCAGCAGCTGGGGGGACAGGGGGCCCACTGAAGCTTTCTTT.

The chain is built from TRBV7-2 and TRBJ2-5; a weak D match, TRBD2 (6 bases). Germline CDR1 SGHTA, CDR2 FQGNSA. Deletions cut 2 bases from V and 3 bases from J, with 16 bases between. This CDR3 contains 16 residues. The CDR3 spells CASSLSASVAEETQYF. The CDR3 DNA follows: TGTGCCAGCAGCTTATCTGCATCGGTAGCGGAAGAGACCCAGTACTTC.

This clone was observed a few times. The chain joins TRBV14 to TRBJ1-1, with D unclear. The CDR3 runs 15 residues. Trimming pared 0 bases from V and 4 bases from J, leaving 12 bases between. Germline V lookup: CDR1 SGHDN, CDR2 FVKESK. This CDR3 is CASSQDRISGTEAFF. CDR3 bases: TGTGCCAGCAGCCAAGACAGGATTAGCGGCACTGAAGCTTTCTTT.

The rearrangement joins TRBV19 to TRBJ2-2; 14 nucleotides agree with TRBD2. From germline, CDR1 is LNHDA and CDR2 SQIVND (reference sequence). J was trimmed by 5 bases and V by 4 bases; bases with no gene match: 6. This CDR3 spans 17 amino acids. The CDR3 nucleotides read TGTGCCAGTAGTAGACTAGCGGGGGGGCGGAGGACCGGGGAGCTGTTTTTT. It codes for CASSRLAGGRRTGELFF. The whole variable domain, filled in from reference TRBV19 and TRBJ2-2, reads DGGITQSPKYLFRKEGQNVTLSCEQNLNHDAMYWYRQDPGQGLRLIYYSQIVNDFQKGDIAEGYSVSREKKESFPLTVTSAQKNPTAFYLCASSRLAGGRRTGELFFGEGSRLTVL.

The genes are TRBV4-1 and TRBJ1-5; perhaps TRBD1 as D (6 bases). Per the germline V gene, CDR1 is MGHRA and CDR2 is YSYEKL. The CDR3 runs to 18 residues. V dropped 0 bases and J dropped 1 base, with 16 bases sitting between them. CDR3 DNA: TGCGCCAGCAGCCAAGAGGGGGGGGCGATTATAAGCAATCAGCCCCAGCATTTT. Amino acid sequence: CASSQEGGAIISNQPQHF.

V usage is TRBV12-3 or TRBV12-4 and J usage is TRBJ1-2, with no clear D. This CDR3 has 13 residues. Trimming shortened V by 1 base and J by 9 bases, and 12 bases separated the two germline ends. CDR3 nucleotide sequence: TGTGCCAGCAGTTTAGTTATGCAGGCTAGCTACACCTTC. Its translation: CASSLVMQASYTF.

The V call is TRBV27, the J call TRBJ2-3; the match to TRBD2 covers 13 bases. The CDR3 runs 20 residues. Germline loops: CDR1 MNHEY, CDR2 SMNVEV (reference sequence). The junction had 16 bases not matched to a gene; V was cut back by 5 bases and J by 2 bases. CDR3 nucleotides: TGTGCCAGCAGTGGCCTTCCCCCCGGGACTAGCGGGGAATTCACAGATACGCAGTATTTT. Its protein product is CASSGLPPGTSGEFTDTQYF.

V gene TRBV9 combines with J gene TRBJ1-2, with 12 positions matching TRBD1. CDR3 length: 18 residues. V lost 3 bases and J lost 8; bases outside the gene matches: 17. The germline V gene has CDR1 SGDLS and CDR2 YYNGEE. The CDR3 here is CASSGLETGTGGAGGYTF. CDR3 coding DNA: TGTGCCAGCAGCGGGCTGGAGACCGGGACAGGGGGCGCAGGGGGCTACACCTTC.

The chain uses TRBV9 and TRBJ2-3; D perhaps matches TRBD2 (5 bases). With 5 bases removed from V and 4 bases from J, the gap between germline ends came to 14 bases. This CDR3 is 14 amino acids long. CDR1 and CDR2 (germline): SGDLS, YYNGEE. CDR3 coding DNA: TGTGCCAGCAGTGTCTCGGGATGGGCAGATACGCAGTATTTT. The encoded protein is CASSVSGWADTQYF.

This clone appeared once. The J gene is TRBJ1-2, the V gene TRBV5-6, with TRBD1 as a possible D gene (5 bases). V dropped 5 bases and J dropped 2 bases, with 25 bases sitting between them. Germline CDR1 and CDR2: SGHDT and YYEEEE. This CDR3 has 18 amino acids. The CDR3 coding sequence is TGTGCCAGCAGTCCTCCGTGGGGGGAAGGGATTGAGAACTATGGCTACACCTTC. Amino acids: CASSPPWGEGIENYGYTF.